This T cell receptor (beta chain) was obtained from a study of T cell repertoires in cytomegalovirus infection. Study background: Public TCR beta signatures provided an indication of both CMV infection and a matching HLA type. Study-wide points: The study found HLA-C-restricted CMV-specific TCR beta clonotypes dominating the ex vivo response. Public TCR beta family frequency separated CMV-and-HLA carriers, including in an independent cohort.

From germline, CDR1 is MDHEN and CDR2 SYDVKM. The V and J ends lost 6 bases and 4 bases respectively, with 16 bases between them. This CDR3 is built from 14 residues. This clonotype was counted a few times. The antigen remains unidentified. TCRdb re-called the reads with MiXCR, one entry per CDR3 protein. The sample shows hundreds of thousands of distinct CDR3 sequences, more than 8% of them seen only once. This rearrangement joins TRBV28 to TRBJ2-7, with D uncertain. Sequenced input: PBMCs. The TCR originated in a human donor in good health (CMV status not recorded). Some clones in this sample may be carry-over from other donors' samples. The CDR3 is CASSLSSGDYEQYF. In DNA form, the CDR3 reads TGTGCCAGCAGCCTGAGCTCGGGTGATTACGAGCAGTACTTC.